This record looks at one T cell receptor beta chain sequence and its context. In germline, CDR1 is ENHRY, CDR2 SYGVKD. Trimming cost V 2 bases and J 0 bases, with 7 bases left between them. The CDR3 loop spans 15 amino acids. The entry originates in a study of shared clonotypes between healthy human individuals. Data came from immunoSEQ multiplex PCR; TCRdb stores just in-frame clones and leaves some out. This sample carries around 2.3 million clones, approximately 96% of them seen once, and the ten largest clones take 0.13%. This receptor was identified in a man aged 18-30 years in good health. J is TRBJ1-4 and V is TRBV10-3, with D hard to call. The sample consisted of naive CD4+ T cells sorted from blood. Subset given: CD45RA+ positively selected. CDR3 protein: CAISEDRSTNEKLFF. CDR3 nucleotides: TGTGCCATCAGTGAGGATCGGTCAACTAATGAAAAACTGTTTTTT.